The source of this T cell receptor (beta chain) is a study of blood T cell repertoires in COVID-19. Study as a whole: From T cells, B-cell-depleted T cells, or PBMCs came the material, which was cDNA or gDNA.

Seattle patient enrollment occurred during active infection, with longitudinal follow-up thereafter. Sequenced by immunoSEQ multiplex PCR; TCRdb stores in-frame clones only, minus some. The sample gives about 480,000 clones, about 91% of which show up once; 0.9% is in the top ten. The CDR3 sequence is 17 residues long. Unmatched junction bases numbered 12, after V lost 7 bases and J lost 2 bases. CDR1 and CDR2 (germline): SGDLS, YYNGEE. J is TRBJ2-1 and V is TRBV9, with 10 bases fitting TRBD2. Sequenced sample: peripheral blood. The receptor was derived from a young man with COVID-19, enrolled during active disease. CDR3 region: CASGGASGRGTYNEQFF. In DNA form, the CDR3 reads TGTGCCAGCGGAGGGGCTAGCGGGAGAGGGACCTACAATGAGCAGTTCTTC.